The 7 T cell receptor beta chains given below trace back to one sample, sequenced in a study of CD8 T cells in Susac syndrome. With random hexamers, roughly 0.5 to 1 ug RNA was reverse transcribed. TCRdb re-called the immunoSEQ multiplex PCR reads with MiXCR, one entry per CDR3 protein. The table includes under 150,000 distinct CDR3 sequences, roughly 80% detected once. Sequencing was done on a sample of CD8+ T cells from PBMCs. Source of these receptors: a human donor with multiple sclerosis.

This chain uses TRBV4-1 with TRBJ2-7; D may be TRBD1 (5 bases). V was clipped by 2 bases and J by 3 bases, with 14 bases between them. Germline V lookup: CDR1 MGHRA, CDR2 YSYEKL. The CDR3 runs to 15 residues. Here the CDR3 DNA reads TGCGCCAGCAGCCAACTGACCACACAGGACTACGAGCAGTACTTC. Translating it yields CASSQLTTQDYEQYF.

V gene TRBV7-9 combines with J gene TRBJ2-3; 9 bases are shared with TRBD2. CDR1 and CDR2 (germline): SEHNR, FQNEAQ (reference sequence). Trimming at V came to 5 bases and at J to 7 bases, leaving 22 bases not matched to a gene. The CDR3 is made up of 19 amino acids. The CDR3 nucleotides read TGTGCCAGCAGCACAGTAGCGGGACAAGTAGCGGGGGCGCCAAATACGCAGTATTTT. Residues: CASSTVAGQVAGAPNTQYF.

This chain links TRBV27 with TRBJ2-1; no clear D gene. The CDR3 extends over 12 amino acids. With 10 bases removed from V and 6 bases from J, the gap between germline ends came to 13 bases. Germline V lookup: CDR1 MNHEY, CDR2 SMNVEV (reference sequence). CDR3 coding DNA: TGTGCCACCCGTGGGGTACCCAATGAGCAGTTCTTC. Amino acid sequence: CATRGVPNEQFF.

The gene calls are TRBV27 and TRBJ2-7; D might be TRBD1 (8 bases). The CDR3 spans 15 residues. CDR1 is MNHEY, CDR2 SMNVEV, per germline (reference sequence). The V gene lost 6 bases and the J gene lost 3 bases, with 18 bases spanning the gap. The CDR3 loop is CASRPTGGGGYEQYF. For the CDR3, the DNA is TGTGCCAGCAGACCTACAGGGGGGGGCGGCTACGAGCAGTACTTC.

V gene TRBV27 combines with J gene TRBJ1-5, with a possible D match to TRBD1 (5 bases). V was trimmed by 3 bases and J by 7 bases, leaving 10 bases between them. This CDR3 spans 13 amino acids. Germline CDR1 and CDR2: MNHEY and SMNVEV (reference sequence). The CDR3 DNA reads TGTGCCAGCAGTTTCAGGGTAAGCCAGCCCCAGCATTTT. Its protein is CASSFRVSQPQHF.

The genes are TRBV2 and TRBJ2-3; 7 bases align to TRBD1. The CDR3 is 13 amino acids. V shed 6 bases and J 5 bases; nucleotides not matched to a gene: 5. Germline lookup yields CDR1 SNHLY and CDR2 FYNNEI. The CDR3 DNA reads TGTGCCAGCAGACCGACAGGGATAGATACGCAGTATTTT. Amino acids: CASRPTGIDTQYF.

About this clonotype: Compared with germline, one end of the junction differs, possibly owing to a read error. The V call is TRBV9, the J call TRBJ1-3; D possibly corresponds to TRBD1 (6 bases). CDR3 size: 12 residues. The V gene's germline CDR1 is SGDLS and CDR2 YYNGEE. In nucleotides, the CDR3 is TGTGCCAGCAGCGTAGGGGGGACAAGCCCCGATTTT. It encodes CASSVGGTSPDF.